This T cell receptor beta chain was sequenced for a study of blood T cell repertoires in COVID-19. Profiling relied on immunoSEQ multiplex PCR, and the TCRdb table lists in-frame clones only, not all of them. The repertoire holds some 250,000 clones, with about 86% as singletons. The CDR3 runs to 14 residues. The germline CDR1 and CDR2 sequences are SGDLS and YYNGEE. Trimming stripped 3 bases from V and 4 bases from J, with 10 bases between. The rearrangement uses TRBV9 and TRBJ2-2; no firm D call. The TCR originated in a man older than 75 with acute or convalescent COVID-19. Sequenced input: peripheral blood. Here the CDR3 DNA reads TGTGCCAGCAGCGCTGGCAGCGTCACCGGGGAGCTGTTTTTT. It encodes CASSAGSVTGELFF. The full variable domain, completed using reference TRBV9 and TRBJ2-2, is DSGVTQTPKHLITATGQRVTLRCSPRSGDLSVYWYQQSLDQGLQFLIQYYNGEERAKGNILERFSAQQFPDLHSELNLSSLELGDSALYFCASSAGSVTGELFFGEGSRLTVL.